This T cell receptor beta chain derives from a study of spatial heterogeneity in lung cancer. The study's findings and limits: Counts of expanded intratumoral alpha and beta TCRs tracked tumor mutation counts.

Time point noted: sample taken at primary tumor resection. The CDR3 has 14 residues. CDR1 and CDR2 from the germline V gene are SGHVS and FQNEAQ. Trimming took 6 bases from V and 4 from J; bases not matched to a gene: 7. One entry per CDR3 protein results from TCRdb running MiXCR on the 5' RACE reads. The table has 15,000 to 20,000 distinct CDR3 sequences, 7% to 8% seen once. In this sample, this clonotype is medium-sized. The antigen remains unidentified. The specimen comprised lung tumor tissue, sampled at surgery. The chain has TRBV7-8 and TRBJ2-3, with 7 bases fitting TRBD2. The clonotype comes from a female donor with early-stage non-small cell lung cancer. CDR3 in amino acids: CASRAWEGADTQYF. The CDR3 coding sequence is TGTGCCAGCAGGGCCTGGGAGGGCGCAGATACGCAGTATTTT.